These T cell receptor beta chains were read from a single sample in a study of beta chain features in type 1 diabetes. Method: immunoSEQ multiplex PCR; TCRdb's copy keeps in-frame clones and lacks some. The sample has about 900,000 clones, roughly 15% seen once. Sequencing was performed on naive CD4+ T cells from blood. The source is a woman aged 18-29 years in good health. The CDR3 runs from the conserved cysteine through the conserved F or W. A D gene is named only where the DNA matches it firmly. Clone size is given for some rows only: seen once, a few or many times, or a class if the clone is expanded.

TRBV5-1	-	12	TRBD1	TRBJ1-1	TGCGCCAGCAGTTCCGACAGGGGTCGGGCTTTCTTT	CASSSDRGRAFF
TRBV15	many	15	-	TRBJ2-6	TGTGCCACCAGGGACAGTTACTCTGGGGCCAACGTCCTGACTTTC	CATRDSYSGANVLTF
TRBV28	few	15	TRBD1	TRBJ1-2	TGTGCCAGCAGTGAGGGGGGACAGGCCTCTTTAGGCTACACCTTC	CASSEGGQASLGYTF
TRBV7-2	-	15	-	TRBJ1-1	TGTGCCAGCAGCTTAAGTGGACCGCGGAACACTGAAGCTTTCTTT	CASSLSGPRNTEAFF
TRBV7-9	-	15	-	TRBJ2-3	TGTGCCAGCAGCCCAGGACTTTCATTCACAGATACGCAGTATTTT	CASSPGLSFTDTQYF
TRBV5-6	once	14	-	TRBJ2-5	TGTGCCAGCAGCTATGGTGGGGGGAAGGAGACCCAGTACTTC	CASSYGGGKETQYF
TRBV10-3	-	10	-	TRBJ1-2	TGTGCCATCAGGGGGGAGGGCTACACCTTC	CAIRGEGYTF
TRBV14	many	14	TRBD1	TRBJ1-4	TGTGCCAGCTCGGCGGGACAGGGTGGTGAAAAACTGTTTTTT	CASSAGQGGEKLFF
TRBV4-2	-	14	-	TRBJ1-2	TGTGCCAGCAGCCAAGATCGTAGGGCGGCCGGCTACACCTTC	CASSQDRRAAGYTF
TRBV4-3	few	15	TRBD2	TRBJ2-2	TGCGCCAGCAGCCAAGGGACTAGGAACACCGGGGAGCTGTTTTTT	CASSQGTRNTGELFF
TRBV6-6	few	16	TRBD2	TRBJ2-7	TGTGCCAGCAGCCCCACGGGGGGGAGGGCATACTACGAGCAGTACTTC	CASSPTGGRAYYEQYF
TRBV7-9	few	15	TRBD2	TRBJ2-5	TGTGCCAGCAGCCGGACACTAGCGGCGAAAGAGACCCAGTACTTC	CASSRTLAAKETQYF
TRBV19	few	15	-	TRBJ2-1	TGTGCCAGTAGTCTGTCAGGGGATTCTTACAATGAGCAGTTCTTC	CASSLSGDSYNEQFF
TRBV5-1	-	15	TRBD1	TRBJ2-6	TGCGCCAGCAGCATCGGACAGGGGGGATTAGACGTCCTGACTTTC	CASSIGQGGLDVLTF
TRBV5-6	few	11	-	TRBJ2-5	TGTGCCAGCAGCTTGGAGGAGACCCAGTACTTC	CASSLEETQYF
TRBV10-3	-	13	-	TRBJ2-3	TGTGCCATCATGGGGGTTAGCACAGATACGCAGTATTTT	CAIMGVSTDTQYF
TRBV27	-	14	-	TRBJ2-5	TGTGCCAGCAGTTTAGCAGCCACGATGGAGACCCAGTACTTC	CASSLAATMETQYF
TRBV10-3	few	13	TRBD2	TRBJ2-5	TGTGCCGCATCCGGGGAGGGCCAAGAGACCCAGTACTTC	CAASGEGQETQYF
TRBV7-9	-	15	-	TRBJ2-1	TGTGCCAGCAGCCCTAGACAGGCCTACGACAATGAGCAGTTCTTC	CASSPRQAYDNEQFF
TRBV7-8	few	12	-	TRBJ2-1	TGTGCCAGCAGCAAGCTGGCTCCTCGGCAGTTCTTC	CASSKLAPRQFF
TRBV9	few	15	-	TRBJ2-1	TGTGCCAGCAGCGTAGTTCCGGGCTCCTACAATGAGCAGTTCTTC	CASSVVPGSYNEQFF
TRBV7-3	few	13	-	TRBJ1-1	TGTGCCAGCAGCTTTAATCTGAACACTGAAGCTTTCTTT	CASSFNLNTEAFF
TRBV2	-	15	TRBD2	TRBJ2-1	TGTGCCAGCAGTGAGGGGACTAGCCCCTACAATGAGCAGTTCTTC	CASSEGTSPYNEQFF
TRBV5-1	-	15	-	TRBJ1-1	TGCGCCAGCAGCGTCGGTAACACAGGGAACACTGAAGCTTTCTTT	CASSVGNTGNTEAFF
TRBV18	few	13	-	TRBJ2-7	TGTGCCAGCTCACCACCTCTCTCGTACGAGCAGTACTTC	CASSPPLSYEQYF
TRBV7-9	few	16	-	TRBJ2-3	TGTGCCAGCAGCTTAAGTGGGGGAGCCGGTCGAGATACGCAGTATTTT	CASSLSGGAGRDTQYF
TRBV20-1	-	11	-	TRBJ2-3	TGCAGTGCTAGTTGGGGGCGCACGCAGTATTTT	CSASWGRTQYF
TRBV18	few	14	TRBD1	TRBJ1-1	TGTGCCAGCTCACGGGACAGCTTGAACACTGAAGCTTTCTTT	CASSRDSLNTEAFF
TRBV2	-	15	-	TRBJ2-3	TGTGCCAGCAGTGAATCTGGGGCACCCACAGATACGCAGTATTTT	CASSESGAPTDTQYF
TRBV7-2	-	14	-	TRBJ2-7	TGTGCCAGCAGCCCCTACCAAACGCCCTACGAGCAGTACTTC	CASSPYQTPYEQYF
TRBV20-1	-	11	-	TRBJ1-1	TGCAGTGCTAGGCCCTTGGCTGAAGCTTTCTTT	CSARPLAEAFF
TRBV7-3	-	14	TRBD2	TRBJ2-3	TGTGCCAGCAGCCGTAGCGGGAGGACAGATACGCAGTATTTT	CASSRSGRTDTQYF
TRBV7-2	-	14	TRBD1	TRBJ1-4	TGTGCCACCCGACCGGGACAGGGGCATGAAAAACTGTTTTTT	CATRPGQGHEKLFF
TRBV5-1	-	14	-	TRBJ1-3	TGCGCCAGCAGCCAACTCTCCTCTGGAAACACCATATATTTT	CASSQLSSGNTIYF
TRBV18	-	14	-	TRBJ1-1	TGTGCCAGCTCACCTTTTGACAGTAACACTGAAGCTTTCTTT	CASSPFDSNTEAFF
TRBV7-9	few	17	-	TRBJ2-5	TGTGCCAGCAGCCCCCACCCTCGACGACAGGTCCAAGAGACCCAGTACTTC	CASSPHPRRQVQETQYF
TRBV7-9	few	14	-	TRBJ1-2	TGTGCCAGCAGCTTAGAACGTGCGAACTATGGCTACACCTTC	CASSLERANYGYTF
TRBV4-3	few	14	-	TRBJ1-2	TGCGCCAGCAGCCAAGGTCAGGAAACGGGTGGCTACACCTTC	CASSQGQETGGYTF
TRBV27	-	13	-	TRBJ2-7	TGTGCCAGCAGTAACAGGAATACCTACGAGCAGTACTTC	CASSNRNTYEQYF
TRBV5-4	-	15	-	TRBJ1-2	TGTGCCAGCAGCTTGGTGGGGGCAAGGAACTATGGCTACACCTTC	CASSLVGARNYGYTF
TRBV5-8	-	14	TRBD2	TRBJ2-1	TGTGCCAGCAGCAACGGACTAGCCTACAATGAGCAGTTCTTC	CASSNGLAYNEQFF
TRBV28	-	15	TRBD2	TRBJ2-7	TGTGCCAGCAGTTTAGGGACTAGCGGGAGCTTTGAGCAGTACTTC	CASSLGTSGSFEQYF
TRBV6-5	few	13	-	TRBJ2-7	TGTGCCAGCAGAACCCAGGGACGCAGCGAGCAGTACTTC	CASRTQGRSEQYF
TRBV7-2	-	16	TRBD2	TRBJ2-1	TGTGCCAGCAGCTTAGCGACTAGCGGGGGTTACAATGAGCAGTTCTTC	CASSLATSGGYNEQFF
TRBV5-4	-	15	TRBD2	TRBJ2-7	TGTGCCAGCAGCCCGAGGACTAGCGGGATCAACGAGCAGTACTTC	CASSPRTSGINEQYF
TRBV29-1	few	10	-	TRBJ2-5	TGCAGCGTTGCTGAAGAGACCCAGTACTTC	CSVAEETQYF
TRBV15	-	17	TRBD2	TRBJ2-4	TGTGCCACCAGCAGAGATCTCAGCGGGAGCGGGAGAGACATTCAGTACTTC	CATSRDLSGSGRDIQYF
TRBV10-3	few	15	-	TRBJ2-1	TGTGCCATCAGCCATCAATCACAGGGTAGCAATGAGCAGTTCTTC	CAISHQSQGSNEQFF
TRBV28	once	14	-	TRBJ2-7	TGTGCCAGCAGCCTAGGGGGGGCTTCCTACGAGCAGTACTTC	CASSLGGASYEQYF
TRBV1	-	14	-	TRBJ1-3	TGCACCAGCAGCCAGGGGGGGGCCCGAAACACCATATATTTT	CTSSQGGARNTIYF
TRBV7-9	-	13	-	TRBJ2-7	TGTGCCAGCAGCTTAGCGGGCGTCTACGAGCAGTACTTC	CASSLAGVYEQYF
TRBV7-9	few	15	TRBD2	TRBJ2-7	TGTGCCAGCAGCCCCTTTGGACTAGCGGTCTACGAGCAGTACTTC	CASSPFGLAVYEQYF
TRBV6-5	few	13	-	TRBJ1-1	TGTGCCAGCAGTCGTCGACGGGGGACTGAAGCTTTCTTT	CASSRRRGTEAFF
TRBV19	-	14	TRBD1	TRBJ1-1	TGTGCCAGTAGTAAGGGGGCTATGAACACTGAAGCTTTCTTT	CASSKGAMNTEAFF
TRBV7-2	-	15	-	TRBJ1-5	TGTGCCAGCAGCTTAGTTGTTCGGAGCAATCAGCCCCAGCATTTT	CASSLVVRSNQPQHF
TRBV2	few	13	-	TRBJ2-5	TGTGCCAGCAGTGAAGACTCTAACCTGACCCAGTACTTC	CASSEDSNLTQYF
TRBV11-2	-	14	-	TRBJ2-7	TGTGCCAGCAGTCCCGGGGACTTTACGGACGAGCAGTACTTC	CASSPGDFTDEQYF
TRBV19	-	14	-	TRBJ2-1	TGTGCCAGTAGTATTTCCGGGATCTACAATGAGCAGTTCTTC	CASSISGIYNEQFF
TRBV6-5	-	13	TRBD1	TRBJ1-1	TGTGCCAGCGGTAGACAGGGTTGGACTGAAGCTTTCTTT	CASGRQGWTEAFF